This T cell receptor (beta chain) was documented in a study of cytomegalovirus exposure and HLA in healthy donors. Findings of the study overall: Several of the most significant clusters were apparently associated with common viral pathogens in a later analysis. Later on, a genetic analysis was performed. It linked a missense variant in DCLRE1C with V- and J-gene trimming of TCR beta. HLA restriction was apparent for most CMV-associated TCR beta chains in a later analysis.

Trimming at V came to 3 bases and at J to 1 base, leaving 19 bases not matched to a gene. Germline V gene data show CDR1 as SGHTS and CDR2 as YDEGEE. This CDR3 is built from 20 residues. As regards this clone: Its antigen is not identified.

Donors sampled were nominally healthy, though unrecorded immune exposures were likely. The PCR ran on 60 Vbeta and 13 Jbeta primers. Clones were sequenced by immunoSEQ multiplex PCR, and TCRdb holds only the in-frame ones, with some missing. Of around 140,000 clones in the sample, about 9.1% were seen once. The chain links TRBV5-8 to TRBJ1-3, with 7 positions matching TRBD1. This receptor was taken from a woman in her thirties or forties in good health and CMV-seropositive. Sequencing was carried out using PBMCs. CDR3 sequence (DNA): TGTGCCAGCAGCTCCCGATCCTCACAGGGGATACTTGGGTCTGGAAACACCATATATTTT. Its protein is CASSSRSSQGILGSGNTIYF.